Listed below are T cell receptor beta chains from one sample, sequenced in a study of T cells in Graves' hyperthyroidism and ophthalmopathy. TCRdb ran MiXCR on the multiplex PCR reads and lists one entry per CDR3 protein. The sample includes some 270,000 distinct CDR3 sequences, roughly a quarter seen only once; the top ten take around 40%. Sequenced: blood. These receptors originate from a middle-aged woman with Graves' ophthalmopathy. Each CDR3 is given with its conserved first and last residue. A D gene is named only where the DNA matches it firmly. Only part of the rows carry a size: once, few, many, or a class if the clone is expanded.

d_gene: NA; abundance: few; j_gene: TRBJ2-5; v_gene: TRBV20-1; CDR3aa: CSANLQGETQYF; CDR3nt: TGCAGTGCTAATCTTCAGGGGGAGACCCAGTACTTC
d_gene: NA; abundance: many; j_gene: TRBJ2-7; v_gene: TRBV20-1; CDR3aa: CSARRAVGEQYF; CDR3nt: TGCAGTGCTAGGCGGGCTGTTGGCGAGCAGTACTTC
d_gene: TRBD1; abundance: many; j_gene: TRBJ1-5; v_gene: TRBV27; CDR3aa: CASRPGTGAYSNQPQHF; CDR3nt: TGTGCCAGCAGACCCGGGACAGGCGCCTATAGCAATCAGCCCCAGCATTTT
d_gene: NA; abundance: few; j_gene: TRBJ1-5; v_gene: TRBV12-3/TRBV12-4; CDR3aa: CASSLGANQPQHF; CDR3nt: TGTGCCAGCAGTTTAGGGGCGAATCAGCCCCAGCATTTT
d_gene: TRBD1; abundance: many; j_gene: TRBJ1-5; v_gene: TRBV25-1; CDR3aa: CASSETGVLDQPQHF; CDR3nt: TGTGCCAGCAGTGAAACAGGGGTTCTTGATCAGCCCCAGCATTTT
d_gene: NA; abundance: few; j_gene: TRBJ2-7; v_gene: TRBV6-1; CDR3aa: CASSVGRGGHEQYF; CDR3nt: TGTGCCAGCAGTGTCGGGAGAGGGGGCCACGAGCAGTACTTC
d_gene: TRBD1; abundance: many; j_gene: TRBJ2-7; v_gene: TRBV2; CDR3aa: CASRDRGLTYEQYF; CDR3nt: TGTGCCAGCAGAGACAGGGGGCTTACCTACGAGCAGTACTTC
d_gene: TRBD1; abundance: many; j_gene: TRBJ2-5; v_gene: TRBV27; CDR3aa: CASSSTGGLETQYF; CDR3nt: TGTGCCAGCAGTTCGACAGGGGGCTTGGAGACCCAGTACTTC
d_gene: TRBD2; abundance: many; j_gene: TRBJ2-3; v_gene: TRBV2; CDR3aa: CASSSLAGGLDTQYF; CDR3nt: TGTGCCAGCAGTTCACTAGCGGGAGGGCTTGATACGCAGTATTTT
d_gene: TRBD2; abundance: NA; j_gene: TRBJ2-7; v_gene: TRBV3-1; CDR3aa: CASSQEAPGLAGDEQYF; CDR3nt: TGTGCCAGCAGCCAAGAAGCCCCGGGACTAGCGGGGGACGAGCAGTACTTC
d_gene: NA; abundance: few; j_gene: TRBJ1-5; v_gene: TRBV6-1; CDR3aa: CASSENQLGQPQHF; CDR3nt: TGTGCCAGCAGTGAAAACCAGTTAGGTCAGCCCCAGCATTTT
d_gene: TRBD1; abundance: NA; j_gene: TRBJ2-7; v_gene: TRBV6-1; CDR3aa: CASIKTGAGYEQYF; CDR3nt: TGTGCCAGCATCAAGACAGGGGCAGGATACGAGCAGTACTTC
d_gene: NA; abundance: many; j_gene: TRBJ1-1; v_gene: TRBV2; CDR3aa: CASSERHSGTEAFF; CDR3nt: TGTGCCAGCAGTGAACGCCACTCGGGGACTGAAGCTTTCTTT
d_gene: TRBD1; abundance: many; j_gene: TRBJ1-1; v_gene: TRBV7-2; CDR3aa: CASSLGGTAEAFF; CDR3nt: TGTGCCAGCAGCTTAGGGGGGACAGCGGAAGCTTTCTTT
d_gene: NA; abundance: NA; j_gene: TRBJ2-7; v_gene: TRBV5-1; CDR3aa: CASSPTGTAHYEQYF; CDR3nt: TGCGCCAGCAGCCCGACCGGGACGGCTCACTACGAGCAGTACTTC
d_gene: NA; abundance: many; j_gene: TRBJ2-5; v_gene: TRBV6-1; CDR3aa: CASTEAGTAGETQYF; CDR3nt: TGTGCCAGCACTGAAGCGGGCACTGCCGGAGAGACCCAGTACTTC
d_gene: NA; abundance: many; j_gene: TRBJ2-7; v_gene: TRBV30; CDR3aa: CAWSGRFYGEQYF; CDR3nt: TGTGCCTGGAGTGGCAGGTTTTACGGCGAGCAGTACTTC
d_gene: TRBD2; abundance: few; j_gene: TRBJ2-7; v_gene: TRBV5-1; CDR3aa: CASTGDGGGTYEQYF; CDR3nt: TGCGCCAGCACCGGGGACGGGGGAGGGACCTACGAGCAGTACTTC
d_gene: NA; abundance: NA; j_gene: TRBJ2-5; v_gene: TRBV10-3; CDR3aa: CAISEVGVPQETQYF; CDR3nt: TGTGCCATCAGTGAGGTGGGAGTACCCCAAGAGACCCAGTACTTC
d_gene: NA; abundance: NA; j_gene: TRBJ1-1; v_gene: TRBV6-5; CDR3aa: CASSYLGPTEAFF; CDR3nt: TGTGCCAGCAGTTACCTAGGACCGACTGAAGCTTTCTTT
d_gene: TRBD1; abundance: NA; j_gene: TRBJ2-7; v_gene: TRBV28; CDR3aa: CASRGTGTYEQYF; CDR3nt: TGTGCCAGCAGAGGGACAGGGACCTACGAGCAGTACTTC
d_gene: NA; abundance: few; j_gene: TRBJ2-6; v_gene: TRBV11-2; CDR3aa: CASSRTMGAGANVLTF; CDR3nt: TGTGCCAGCAGCCGTACGATGGGCGCTGGGGCCAACGTCCTGACTTTC
d_gene: NA; abundance: NA; j_gene: TRBJ1-1; v_gene: TRBV6-1; CDR3aa: CASSEGYTEAFF; CDR3nt: TGTGCCAGCAGTGAAGGGTACACTGAAGCTTTCTTT
d_gene: NA; abundance: NA; j_gene: TRBJ2-5; v_gene: TRBV12-3/TRBV12-4; CDR3aa: CASRSEDTWQETQYF; CDR3nt: TGTGCCAGCAGATCCGAAGACACGTGGCAAGAGACCCAGTACTTC
d_gene: TRBD1; abundance: many; j_gene: TRBJ1-2; v_gene: TRBV27; CDR3aa: CASSFSDRPHGYTF; CDR3nt: TGTGCCAGCAGTTTTTCGGACAGGCCTCATGGCTACACCTTC
d_gene: NA; abundance: many; j_gene: TRBJ1-1; v_gene: TRBV24-1; CDR3aa: CATSGIGDTRVFF; CDR3nt: TGTGCCACCAGCGGAATTGGGGACACCAGGGTTTTCTTT
d_gene: NA; abundance: NA; j_gene: TRBJ1-2; v_gene: TRBV24-1; CDR3aa: CATSDPLQRGIYGYTF; CDR3nt: TGTGCCACCAGTGATCCACTACAGAGGGGGATCTATGGCTACACCTTC
d_gene: NA; abundance: many; j_gene: TRBJ2-6; v_gene: TRBV5-1; CDR3aa: CASSPETPLSGANVLTF; CDR3nt: TGCGCCAGCAGCCCGGAGACACCCCTCTCTGGGGCCAACGTCCTGACTTTC